The next 26 T cell receptor beta chains were all read from a single sample in a study of blood T cell repertoires in COVID-19. The protocol was immunoSEQ multiplex PCR, while the TCRdb copy is restricted to in-frame clones and leaves out a portion. The data contain over 40,000 clones, 90% of them singletons. Sequenced input: peripheral blood. The origin of the receptors is a man aged 65 to 79 with acute or convalescent COVID-19.

The chain joins TRBV3-1 (or the pseudogene TRBV3-2) to TRBJ1-2; the match to TRBD1 covers 8 bases. The CDR3 runs to 18 residues. V was clipped by 6 bases and J by 1 base; unmatched bases: 16. The germline V gene encodes CDR1 LGHDT and CDR2 YNNKEL (reference sequence). CDR3 bases: TGTGCCAGCAGACTGGGTGTCGGCACCAGGGGGCATAACTATGGCTACACCTTC. It encodes CASRLGVGTRGHNYGYTF.

The chain combines TRBV6-5 with TRBJ1-3; TRBD1 might be the D (6 bases). Trimming took 0 bases from V and 5 from J, leaving 11 bases between them. CDR3 length: 15 residues. Germline CDR1 and CDR2: MNHEY and SVGAGI. The CDR3 region is CASSYSPQGRNTIYF. The CDR3 bases are TGTGCCAGCAGTTACTCACCACAGGGAAGAAACACCATATATTTT.

The chain links TRBV10-3 to TRBJ2-7, with D possibly matching TRBD2 (6 bases). CDR3 size: 13 residues. Trimming removed 4 bases at V and 4 bases at J, with 11 bases between. Germline CDR1 reads ENHRY; CDR2 reads SYGVKD. The CDR3 sequence is CAISVSGGYEQYF. CDR3 DNA: TGTGCCATCAGTGTTAGCGGAGGATACGAGCAGTACTTC.

This chain links TRBV18 with TRBJ1-3, with D tentatively TRBD1 (6 bases). The CDR3 runs 16 residues. CDR1 is KGHSH, CDR2 LQKENI, per germline. V lost 3 bases, J lost 0 bases, and 12 bases lay in between. DNA of the CDR3: TGTGCCAGCTCACCTTACTTGGACAGCTCTGGAAACACCATATATTTT. Translated, it gives CASSPYLDSSGNTIYF.

The V call is TRBV28, the J call TRBJ1-3; D possibly corresponds to TRBD1 (6 bases). The CDR3 has 15 amino acids. V lost 7 bases and J lost 1, with 14 bases in between. Germline loops: CDR1 MDHEN, CDR2 SYDVKM. CDR3 amino acids: CASNTQGKSGNTIYF. The DNA of the CDR3 is TGTGCCAGCAACACACAGGGTAAATCTGGAAACACCATATATTTT.

The chain is built from TRBV5-1 and TRBJ1-6; tentatively, D is TRBD1 (5 bases). Trimming removed 1 base at V and 10 bases at J, with 15 bases between. The CDR3 extends over 15 amino acids. In germline, CDR1 is SGHRS, CDR2 YFSETQ. The CDR3 DNA reads as TGCGCCAGCAGCTTGACGGGGACTGACCGATCACCCCTCCACTTT. This gives the protein CASSLTGTDRSPLHF.

This clone turned up a few times. The chain employs TRBV6-5 and TRBJ2-7; the D gene is possibly TRBD1 (6 bases). V was shortened by 6 bases and J by 5 bases, with 20 bases between the two germline ends. Germline V lookup: CDR1 MNHEY, CDR2 SVGAGI. The CDR3 is 15 amino acids. The CDR3 DNA reads as TGTGCCAGCAGCCCAATTCCGACAGGTGAAAACGAGCAGTACTTC. Its translation is CASSPIPTGENEQYF.

This clone appeared a few times. V gene TRBV9 combines with J gene TRBJ2-1; maybe TRBD1 (5 bases). Between the trimmed V and J ends, which lost 1 base and 2 bases, there was a span of 13 bases. CDR3 length: 16 amino acids. Germline V gene sequence: CDR1 SGDLS, CDR2 YYNGEE. CDR3 bases: TGTGCCAGCAGCGTAAGGGTGGGGCAGACCTACAATGAGCAGTTCTTC. Translation gives CASSVRVGQTYNEQFF.

The chain's CDR3 is CASSLDRWANSPLHF. The CDR3 nucleotides read TGTGCCAGCAGCTTGGACCGCTGGGCTAATTCACCCCTCCACTTT. The chain uses TRBV5-6 and TRBJ1-6; unclear D gene. Germline loops: CDR1 SGHDT, CDR2 YYEEEE. The CDR3 length is 15 residues. The V end was cut by 0 bases, the J end by 6 bases, with 10 bases between.

The chain recombines TRBV2 with TRBJ1-4, with a tentative D call TRBD1 (6 bases). Germline lookup yields CDR1 SNHLY and CDR2 FYNNEI. The CDR3 runs to 14 residues. V was trimmed by 6 bases and J by 4 bases, leaving 12 bases between them. CDR3 protein: CASSRDTGNEKLFF. CDR3 nucleotides: TGTGCCAGCAGCCGGGACACGGGTAATGAAAAACTGTTTTTT.

The V and J genes are TRBV5-5 and TRBJ1-5; a possible D gene is TRBD1 (6 bases). This CDR3 is 14 amino acids long. Trimming removed 2 bases at V and 6 bases at J, with 12 bases between. The germline CDR1 and CDR2 sequences are SGHKS and YYEKEE (reference sequence). The CDR3 loop reads CASSLQGSGQPQHF. Here the CDR3 DNA reads TGTGCCAGCAGCTTACAGGGATCAGGTCAGCCCCAGCATTTT.

Here the CDR3 reads CASSYSLSYNEQFF. The CDR3 nucleotides read TGTGCCAGCAGTTACTCGTTATCTTACAATGAGCAGTTCTTC. The genes are TRBV6-2 or TRBV6-3 and TRBJ2-1; the D is unclear. Trimming shortened V by 0 bases and J by 4 bases, and 7 bases separated the two germline ends. CDR1 and CDR2 (germline): MNHEY, SVGEGT. This CDR3 is built from 14 residues.

This chain links TRBV11-3 with TRBJ2-2; D perhaps matches TRBD1 (6 bases). The CDR3 length is 14 residues. The V gene lost 0 bases and the J gene lost 4 bases, with 6 bases spanning the gap. The germline gives CDR1 SGHNT, CDR2 YENEEA. CDR3: CASSLEGATGELFF. The CDR3 DNA is TGTGCCAGCAGCTTAGAGGGGGCCACCGGGGAGCTGTTTTTT.

This clone came up once. The chain combines TRBV4-1 with TRBJ1-2, with 7 nucleotides matching TRBD1. The CDR3 extends over 18 amino acids. V shed 3 bases and J 5 bases; nucleotides not matched to a gene: 18. Germline values: CDR1 MGHRA, CDR2 YSYEKL. The CDR3 nucleotides are TGCGCCAGCAGCCATATCTTAGGGGGAGACAGGGATTCATATGGCTACACCTTC. It specifies CASSHILGGDRDSYGYTF.

This clone was counted between two and nine times. The chain combines TRBV18 with TRBJ2-5; the D is unclear. Germline values: CDR1 KGHSH, CDR2 LQKENI. This CDR3 has 13 residues. Trimming shortened V by 3 bases and J by 0 bases, and 5 bases separated the two germline ends. The CDR3 DNA follows: TGTGCCAGCTCACCTATAAACCAAGAGACCCAGTACTTC. Protein: CASSPINQETQYF. The full variable domain, rest sourced from reference TRBV18 and TRBJ2-5, is NAGVMQNPRHLVRRRGQEARLRCSPMKGHSHVYWYRQLPEEGLKFMVYLQKENIIDESGMPKERFSAEFPKEGPSILRIQQVVRGDSAAYFCASSPINQETQYFGPGTRLLVL.

The chain couples TRBV5-4 to TRBJ2-3; 14 positions match TRBD2. CDR1 is SGHNT and CDR2 is YYREEE in the germline V gene (reference sequence). The CDR3 contains 15 residues. Germline trimming cut 2 bases from V and 6 bases from J; bases unmatched to any gene: 2. The CDR3 nucleotides are TGTGCCAGCAGCTTATGGACTAGCGGGGGGGATACGCAGTATTTT. Protein sequence: CASSLWTSGGDTQYF.

The rearrangement uses TRBV12-5 and TRBJ1-5; 8 bases align to TRBD1. V gave up 4 bases and J gave up 0 bases; unmatched junction bases: 8. CDR3 length equals 17 residues. Germline V gives CDR1 LGHNT, CDR2 FRNRAP. The CDR3 here is CASGCEDRENSNQPQHF. CDR3 coding DNA: TGTGCTAGTGGTTGCGAGGACAGGGAAAATAGCAATCAGCCCCAGCATTTT.

The gene calls are TRBV5-1 and TRBJ2-5; tentatively, D is TRBD2 (6 bases). The germline gives CDR1 SGHRS, CDR2 YFSETQ. V lost 4 bases and J lost 5, with 15 bases in between. The length of the CDR3 is 14 residues. The DNA of the CDR3 is TGCGCCAGCAGCCCGACTCATCGGGAGGAGACCCAGTACTTC. Translated: CASSPTHREETQYF.

This chain links TRBV24-1 with TRBJ2-1, with 8 bases that match TRBD1. After removal of 8 bases from V and 8 bases from J, the junction contained 10 bases not matched to a gene. Germline values: CDR1 KGHDR, CDR2 SFDVKD. The CDR3 is made up of 14 amino acids. The DNA of the CDR3 is TGTGCCACCACTAGTGCGACAGGGGTCGATGAGCAGTTCTTC. It codes for CATTSATGVDEQFF.

This clone was seen a single time. The J gene is TRBJ1-6, the V gene TRBV3-1 (or the pseudogene TRBV3-2), with 8 bases that match TRBD1. This CDR3 region has 18 residues. Per germline, CDR1 LGHDT and CDR2 YNNKEL (reference sequence). V lost 0 bases to trimming and J lost 0 bases; unmatched junction nucleotides: 4. The CDR3 DNA reads TGTGCCAGCAGCCAAGATTGGGACAGGTGCTCCTATAATTCACCCCTCCACTTT. Residues: CASSQDWDRCSYNSPLHF.

The chain employs TRBV7-2 and TRBJ2-2; 9 bases match TRBD2. Germline CDR1 SGHTA, CDR2 FQGNSA. The length of the CDR3 is 16 residues. The V gene end was trimmed by 3 bases and the J gene end by 1 base; junction bases not matched to a gene: 3. CDR3 region: CASSLASGENTGELFF. The CDR3 DNA is TGTGCCAGCAGCTTGGCTAGCGGGGAGAACACCGGGGAGCTGTTTTTT.

The chain has TRBV28 and TRBJ1-5; 8 bases fit TRBD1. V shed 3 bases, J shed 2 bases, and the junction held 12 bases outside the gene matches. The CDR3 is 18 amino acids. Germline V gene lookup returns CDR1 MDHEN and CDR2 SYDVKM. CDR3 protein: CASSFTDREVFRNQPQHF. For the CDR3, the DNA is TGTGCCAGCAGTTTTACGGACAGGGAGGTATTCCGCAATCAGCCCCAGCATTTT. The entire variable domain, with the rest obtained from reference TRBV28 and TRBJ1-5, is as follows: DVKVTQSSRYLVKRTGEKVFLECVQDMDHENMFWYRQDPGLGLRLIYFSYDVKMKEKGDIPEGYSVSREKKERFSLILESASTNQTSMYLCASSFTDREVFRNQPQHFGDGTRLSIL.

This clone showed up just once. The rearrangement links TRBV2 to TRBJ1-1; 10 positions match TRBD1. The length of the CDR3 is 15 residues. V dropped 6 bases and J dropped 1; count of bases not matched to a gene: 5. In germline, CDR1 is SNHLY, CDR2 FYNNEI. CDR3 DNA: TGTGCCAGCAGGCGACAGGGGGCCGGGAACACTGAAGCTTTCTTT. This translates into CASRRQGAGNTEAFF.

The chain links TRBV6-5 to TRBJ2-5; D is undetermined. Germline V lookup: CDR1 MNHEY, CDR2 SVGAGI. This CDR3 comprises 11 residues. Trimming stripped 10 bases from V and 4 bases from J, with 10 bases between. In DNA, the CDR3 is TGTGCCACCCAAACACGAGAGACCCAGTACTTC. Amino acids: CATQTRETQYF.

V is TRBV7-2 and J is TRBJ2-7; D perhaps matches TRBD2 (5 bases). Germline V gene sequence: CDR1 SGHTA, CDR2 FQGNSA. Trimming removed 1 base at V and 0 bases at J, with 7 bases between. The CDR3 totals 14 residues. CDR3 region: CASSLGRTSYEQYF. The CDR3 DNA reads TGTGCCAGCAGCTTAGGGAGGACCTCCTACGAGCAGTACTTC.

The chain carries TRBV12-3 or TRBV12-4 and TRBJ1-5; 7 bases agree with TRBD1. V lost 6 bases, J lost 6 bases, and 5 bases stayed unmatched. CDR3 length: 13 amino acids. The CDR3 loop reads CASSPDRPQPQHF. CDR3 nucleotides: TGTGCCAGCAGCCCGGACAGGCCTCAGCCCCAGCATTTT.